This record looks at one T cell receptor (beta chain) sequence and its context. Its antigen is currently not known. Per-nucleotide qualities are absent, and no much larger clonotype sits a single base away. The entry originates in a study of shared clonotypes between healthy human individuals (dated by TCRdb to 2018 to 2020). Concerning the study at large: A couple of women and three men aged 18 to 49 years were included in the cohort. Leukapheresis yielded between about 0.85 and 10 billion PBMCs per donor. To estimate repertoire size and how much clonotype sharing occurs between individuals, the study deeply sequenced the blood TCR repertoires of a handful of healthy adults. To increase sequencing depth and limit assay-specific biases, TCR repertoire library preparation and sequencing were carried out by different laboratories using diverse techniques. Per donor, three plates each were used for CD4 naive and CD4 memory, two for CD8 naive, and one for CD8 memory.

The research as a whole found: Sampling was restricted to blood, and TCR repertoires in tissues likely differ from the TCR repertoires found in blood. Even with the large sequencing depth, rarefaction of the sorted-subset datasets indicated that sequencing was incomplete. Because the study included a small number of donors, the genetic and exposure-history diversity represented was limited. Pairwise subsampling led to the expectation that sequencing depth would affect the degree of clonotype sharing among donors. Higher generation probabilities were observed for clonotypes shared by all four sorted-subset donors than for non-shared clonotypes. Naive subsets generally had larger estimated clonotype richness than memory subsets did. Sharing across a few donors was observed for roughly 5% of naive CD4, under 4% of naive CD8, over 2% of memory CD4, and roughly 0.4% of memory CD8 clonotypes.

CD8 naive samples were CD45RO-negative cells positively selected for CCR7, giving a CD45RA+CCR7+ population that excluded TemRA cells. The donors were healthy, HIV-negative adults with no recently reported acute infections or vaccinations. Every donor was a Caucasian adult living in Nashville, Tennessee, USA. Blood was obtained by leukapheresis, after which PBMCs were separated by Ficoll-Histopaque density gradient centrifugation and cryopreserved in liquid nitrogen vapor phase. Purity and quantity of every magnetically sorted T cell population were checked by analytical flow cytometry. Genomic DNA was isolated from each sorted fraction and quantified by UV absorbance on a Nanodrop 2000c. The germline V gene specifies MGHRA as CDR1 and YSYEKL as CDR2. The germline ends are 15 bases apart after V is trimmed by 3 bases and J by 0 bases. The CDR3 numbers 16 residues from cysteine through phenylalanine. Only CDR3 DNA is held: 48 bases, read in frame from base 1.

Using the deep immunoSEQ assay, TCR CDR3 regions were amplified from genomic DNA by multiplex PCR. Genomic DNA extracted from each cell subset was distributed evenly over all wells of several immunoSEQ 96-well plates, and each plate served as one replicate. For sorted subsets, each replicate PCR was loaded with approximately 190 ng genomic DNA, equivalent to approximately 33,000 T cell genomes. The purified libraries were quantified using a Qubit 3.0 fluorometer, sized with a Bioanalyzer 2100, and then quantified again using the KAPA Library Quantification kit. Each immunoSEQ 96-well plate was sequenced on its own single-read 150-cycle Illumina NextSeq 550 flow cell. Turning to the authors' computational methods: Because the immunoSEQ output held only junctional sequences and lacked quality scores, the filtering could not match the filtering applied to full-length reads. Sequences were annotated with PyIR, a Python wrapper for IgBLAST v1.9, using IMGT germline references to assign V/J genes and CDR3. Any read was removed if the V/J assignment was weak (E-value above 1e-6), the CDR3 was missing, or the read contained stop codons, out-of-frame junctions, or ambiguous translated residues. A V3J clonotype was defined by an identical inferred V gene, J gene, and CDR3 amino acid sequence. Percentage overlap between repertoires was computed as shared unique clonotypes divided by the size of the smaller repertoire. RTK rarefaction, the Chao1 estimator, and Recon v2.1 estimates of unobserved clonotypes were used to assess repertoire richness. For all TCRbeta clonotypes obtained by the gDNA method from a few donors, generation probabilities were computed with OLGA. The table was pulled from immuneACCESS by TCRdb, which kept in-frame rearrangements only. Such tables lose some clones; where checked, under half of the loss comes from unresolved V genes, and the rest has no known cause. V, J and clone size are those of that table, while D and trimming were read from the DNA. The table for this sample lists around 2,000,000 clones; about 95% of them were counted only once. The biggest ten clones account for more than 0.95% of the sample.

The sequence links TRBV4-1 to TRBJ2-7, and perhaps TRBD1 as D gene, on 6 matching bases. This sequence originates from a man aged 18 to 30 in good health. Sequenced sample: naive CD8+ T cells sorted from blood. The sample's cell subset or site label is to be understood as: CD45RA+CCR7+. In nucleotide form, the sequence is TGCGCCAGCAGCCAGGCGTCGGGGACAATCTCCTACGAGCAGTACTTC. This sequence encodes CASSQASGTISYEQYF.